One sample yielded the 14 T cell receptor beta chains listed below, sequenced in a study of CD8+ T cells in alopecia areata. Extracted from the samples, RNA was reverse transcribed into cDNA to serve as the sequencing template. This table comes from immunoSEQ multiplex PCR, and its TCRdb copy is limited to in-frame clones, with some not included. The sample has 130,000 to 150,000 clones; approximately 56% are singletons. Sample: CD8+ T cells sorted from blood. Receptors originate from a human donor in good health.

This chain uses TRBV27 with TRBJ1-1; weak D call: TRBD1 (5 bases). CDR3 length equals 13 residues. Germline lookup yields CDR1 MNHEY and CDR2 SMNVEV (reference sequence). V shed 0 bases and J shed 7 bases, with 9 bases lying between them. The CDR3 sequence is CASSLSGTSEAFF. The CDR3 DNA reads as TGTGCCAGCAGTTTATCCGGGACGAGTGAAGCTTTCTTT.

The count of this clone is one. This rearrangement joins TRBV25-1 to TRBJ2-7, with 8 bases fitting TRBD1. The CDR3 runs to 14 residues. Germline loops: CDR1 MGHDK, CDR2 SYGVNS. J lost 8 bases, V lost 6 bases, and 12 bases had no gene match. CDR3 loop: CASSTGQGRLQQYF. In DNA, the CDR3 is TGTGCCAGCAGCACCGGACAGGGCCGTCTACAGCAGTACTTC.

The CDR3, as DNA: TGTGCCAGCAGTTCGTCCGGACCCTACGAGCAGTACTTC. Translation: CASSSSGPYEQYF. This chain connects TRBV27 to TRBJ2-7; D ambiguous. The CDR3 length is 13 residues. V lost 4 bases, J lost 2 bases, and 9 bases lay in between. Germline V CDR1 and CDR2: MNHEY, SMNVEV (reference sequence).

This sequence joins TRBV5-1 and TRBJ1-2; D gene ambiguous. CDR1 SGHRS and CDR2 YFSETQ come from the germline V gene. This CDR3 has 12 amino acids. Trimming stripped 4 bases from V and 7 bases from J, with 11 bases between. CDR3 nucleotide sequence: TGCGCCAGCAGCGGAGAGGGAGTTGGCTACACCTTC. This gives the protein CASSGEGVGYTF.

The V gene is TRBV27, the J gene TRBJ2-6; D assignment may be TRBD1 or TRBD2 (6 bases each). V was shortened by 6 bases and J by 4 bases, with 13 bases between the two germline ends. The CDR3 sequence is 15 residues long. Germline V gives CDR1 MNHEY, CDR2 SMNVEV (reference sequence). The CDR3 DNA reads TGTGCCAGCAGCCCGGGGGCGAGAGGGGCCAACGTCCTGACTTTC. It yields the protein CASSPGARGANVLTF.

The genes are TRBV9 and TRBJ1-2, with 7 bases lining up with TRBD1. This CDR3 has 14 amino acids. Germline V gene data show CDR1 as SGDLS and CDR2 as YYNGEE. Unmatched junction bases numbered 8, after V lost 3 bases and J lost 6 bases. The CDR3 nucleotides are TGTGCCAGCAGCGCTCAAGACAGGGATAATGGCTACACCTTC. Residues: CASSAQDRDNGYTF.

This clone was seen only a few times. The chain recombines TRBV13 with TRBJ2-5; TRBD2 matches 10 bases. V shed 4 bases and J 3 bases; nucleotides not matched to a gene: 5. Germline CDR1 PRHDT, CDR2 FYEKMQ (reference sequence). The CDR3 covers 15 residues. CDR3 nucleotide sequence: TGTGCCAGCAGCTCACGGACTAGCGGAAAAGAGACCCAGTACTTC. Protein product: CASSSRTSGKETQYF.

The chain employs TRBV7-9 and TRBJ1-2; possibly TRBD1 for D (5 bases). Germline lookup yields CDR1 SEHNR and CDR2 FQNEAQ (reference sequence). CDR3 size: 16 residues. The germline V and J ends were trimmed by 4 bases and 8 bases, with 23 bases remaining between them. CDR3 in DNA: TGTGCCAGCAGCTGGACGAAGTATCCCAGAACAGGCGGCTACACCTTC. The encoded protein is CASSWTKYPRTGGYTF.

The CDR3 sequence: CASRGRGHNEQFF. The CDR3 nucleotides read TGTGCCAGCAGGGGCAGGGGACACAATGAGCAGTTCTTC. This chain connects TRBV2 to TRBJ2-1; D might be TRBD1 (6 bases). V shed 6 bases and J shed 5 bases, with 11 bases lying between them. This CDR3 spans 13 amino acids. Germline values: CDR1 SNHLY, CDR2 FYNNEI.

The CDR3 DNA sequence: TGTGCCAGCAGTTTAACTAGCTCTGGGGCCAACGTCCTGACTTTC. It translates to CASSLTSSGANVLTF. This sequence joins TRBV28 and TRBJ2-6, with D possibly matching TRBD2 (5 bases). V was shortened by 2 bases and J by 0 bases, with 5 bases between the two germline ends. CDR3 length: 15 amino acids. Germline V gene sequence: CDR1 MDHEN, CDR2 SYDVKM.

The chain uses TRBV11-2 and TRBJ2-1; TRBD2 is a possible D gene (5 bases). V lost 10 bases and J lost 9, with 28 bases in between. Germline CDR1 and CDR2: SGHAT and FQNNGV. The length of the CDR3 is 16 residues. In DNA form, the CDR3 reads TGTGCCACCCGGGGAAAAGCGGTCTTAGGGAGAGGTGAGCAGTTCTTC. Protein product: CATRGKAVLGRGEQFF.

CDR3 sequence (DNA): TGTGCCAGCAGTGCGATAGGGGTCAGCTCCTACAATGAGCAGTTCTTC. Its protein product is CASSAIGVSSYNEQFF. V usage is TRBV2 and J usage is TRBJ2-1; D might be TRBD1 (5 bases). The germline V and J ends were trimmed by 4 bases and 0 bases, with 13 bases remaining between them. The CDR3 is 16 amino acids. Germline V gene lookup returns CDR1 SNHLY and CDR2 FYNNEI.

This clone is medium-sized in the sample. The chain recombines TRBV7-9 with TRBJ1-1; D remains unclear. The V gene lost 3 bases and the J gene lost 3 bases, with 17 bases spanning the gap. This CDR3 is 16 amino acids long. Germline CDR1 SEHNR, CDR2 FQNEAQ (reference sequence). Here the CDR3 reads CASSLRVLLRDTEAFF. In nucleotides, the CDR3 is TGTGCCAGCAGCTTGAGGGTCCTCTTGAGGGACACTGAAGCTTTCTTT. The full variable domain, its missing parts supplied by reference TRBV7-9 and TRBJ1-1, is DTGVSQNPRHKITKRGQNVTFRCDPISEHNRLYWYRQTLGQGPEFLTYFQNEAQLEKSRLLSDRFSAERPKGSFSTLEIQRTEQGDSAMYLCASSLRVLLRDTEAFFGQGTRLTVV.

The V gene is TRBV15, the J gene TRBJ2-3, with D possibly matching TRBD2 (6 bases). Germline-derived CDR1 and CDR2 are LNHNV and YYDKDF (reference sequence). Deletions cut 3 bases from V and 4 bases from J, with 17 bases between. This CDR3 contains 16 residues. CDR3 bases: TGTGCCACCAGCAGGAGCAGCGGGTTACTCGCAGATACGCAGTATTTT. Residues: CATSRSSGLLADTQYF.